This T cell receptor (beta chain) stems from a study of cytomegalovirus exposure and HLA in healthy donors. Donors were drawn from the approximately 130-subject validation cohort, separate from the roughly 700-subject first cohort. Germline loops: CDR1 MDHEN, CDR2 SYDVKM. This CDR3 is 14 amino acids long. Whole-study results and caveats: The investigators catalogued 164 TCR beta chains as cytomegalovirus-associated.

On this clone itself: Antigen: not known.

Repertoires were generated with immunoSEQ multiplex PCR, while TCRdb's copy carries only in-frame clones and drops some. The sample holds 120,000 or so clones; roughly nine tenths are singletons and the top ten take around 1.1%. This rearrangement joins TRBV28 to TRBJ1-5; D is perhaps TRBD1 (6 bases). The end of the DNA fits TRBJ2-3 better, so the J call may be wrong. Sequenced material: PBMCs. This TCR was sampled from a woman between 18 and 29 years old in good health and CMV-seronegative. This chain's CDR3 is CASSVPLSGQPQYF. As DNA, the CDR3 is TGTGCCAGCAGTGTCCCCCTTTCCGGACAGCCCCAGTATTTT.